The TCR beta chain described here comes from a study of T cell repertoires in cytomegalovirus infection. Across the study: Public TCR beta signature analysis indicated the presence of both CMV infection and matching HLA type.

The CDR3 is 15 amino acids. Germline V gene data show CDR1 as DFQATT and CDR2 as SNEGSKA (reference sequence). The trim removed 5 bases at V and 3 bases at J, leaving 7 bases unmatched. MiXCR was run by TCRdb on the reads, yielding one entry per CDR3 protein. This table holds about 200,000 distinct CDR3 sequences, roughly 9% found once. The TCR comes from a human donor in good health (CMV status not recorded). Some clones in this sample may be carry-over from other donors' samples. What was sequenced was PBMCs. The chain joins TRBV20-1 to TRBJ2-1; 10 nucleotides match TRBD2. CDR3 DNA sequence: TGCAGTGCTCCCCCTACTAGCGGGAACTACAATGAGCAGTTCTTC. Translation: CSAPPTSGNYNEQFF.